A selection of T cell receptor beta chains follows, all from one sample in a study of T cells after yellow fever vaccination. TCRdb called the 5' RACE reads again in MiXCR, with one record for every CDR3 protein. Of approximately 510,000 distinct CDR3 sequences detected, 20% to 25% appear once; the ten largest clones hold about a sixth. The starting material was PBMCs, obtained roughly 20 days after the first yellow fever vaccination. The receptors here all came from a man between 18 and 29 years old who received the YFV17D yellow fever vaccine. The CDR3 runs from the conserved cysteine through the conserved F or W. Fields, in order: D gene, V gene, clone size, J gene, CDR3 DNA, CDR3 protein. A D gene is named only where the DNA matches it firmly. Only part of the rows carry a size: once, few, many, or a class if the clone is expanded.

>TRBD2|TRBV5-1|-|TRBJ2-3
TGCGCCAGCAGTTCTCAGACTAGCGGGGGGGGCCGGACAGATACGCAGTATTTT
CASSSQTSGGGRTDTQYF
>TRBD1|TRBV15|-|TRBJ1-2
TGTGCCACCAGCATAGACAGGGGTAGGAATGGCTACACCTTC
CATSIDRGRNGYTF
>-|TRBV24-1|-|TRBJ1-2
TGTGCCACCAGTGATCCCGGACACTATGGCTACACCTTC
CATSDPGHYGYTF
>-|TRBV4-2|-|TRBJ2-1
TGTGCCAGCAGCCAAGATGAACGGGGGGCCAATGAGCAGTTCTTC
CASSQDERGANEQFF
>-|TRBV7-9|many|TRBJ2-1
TGTGCCAGCACCCCTAGGGGCAATGAGCAGTTCTTC
CASTPRGNEQFF
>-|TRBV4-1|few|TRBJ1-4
TGCGCCAGCAGCCCCACTGTTGCTAGCCTGGATGAAAAACTGTTTTTT
CASSPTVASLDEKLFF
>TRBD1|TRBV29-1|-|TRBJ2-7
TGCAGCGTCGGATCACAGGGGGGACAAGGGTTGCTCGAGCAGTACTTC
CSVGSQGGQGLLEQYF
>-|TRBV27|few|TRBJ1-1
TGTGCCAGCCGGGGCCGGGAGCCCTACACTGAAGCTTTCTTT
CASRGREPYTEAFF
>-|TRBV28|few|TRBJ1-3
TGTGCCAGCAGTTCCCGGAGGAAAGGAAGAAACACCATATATTTT
CASSSRRKGRNTIYF
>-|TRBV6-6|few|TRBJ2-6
TGTGCCAGCACCCGACCCGGGGCCAACGTCCTGACTTTC
CASTRPGANVLTF
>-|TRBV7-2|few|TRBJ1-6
TGTGCCAGCAGCTTAGCGCCGAAGTCACCCCTCCACTTT
CASSLAPKSPLHF
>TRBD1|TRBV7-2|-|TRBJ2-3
TGTGCCAGCAGCTACCGACAGGGACGCACAGATACGCAGTATTTT
CASSYRQGRTDTQYF
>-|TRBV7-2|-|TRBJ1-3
TGTGCCAGCAGCTTTGGGGGCGCGGGTGGAAACACCATATATTTT
CASSFGGAGGNTIYF
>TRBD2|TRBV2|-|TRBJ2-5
TGTGCCAGCAGTGAGAGGCAGGGAGGGGAGACCCAGTACTTC
CASSERQGGETQYF
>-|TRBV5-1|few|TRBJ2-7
TGCGCCAGCAGCTTGGCAGGGACCCACGAGCAGTACTTC
CASSLAGTHEQYF
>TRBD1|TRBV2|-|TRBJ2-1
TGTGCCATCGACAGGGGCTCCTTTGGCTACAATGAGCAGTTCTTC
CAIDRGSFGYNEQFF
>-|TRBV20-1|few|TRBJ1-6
TGCAGTGCTGGAGGGGCCGGTTCACCCCTCCACTTT
CSAGGAGSPLHF
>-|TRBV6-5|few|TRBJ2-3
TGTGCCAGCACGTTACAGGGATCGACAGATACGCAGTATTTT
CASTLQGSTDTQYF
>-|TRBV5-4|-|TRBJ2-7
TGTGCCAGCAGCTCCGGACGGGACTACGAGCAGTACTTC
CASSSGRDYEQYF
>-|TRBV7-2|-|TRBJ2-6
TGTGCCACAGAGCCCTCTGGGGCCAACGTCCTGACTTTC
CATEPSGANVLTF
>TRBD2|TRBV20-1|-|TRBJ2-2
TGCAGTGCTAGTCCTTCCCTCGCGGGGGGGCGGTGGACCGGGGAGCTGTTTTTT
CSASPSLAGGRWTGELFF
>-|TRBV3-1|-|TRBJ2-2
TGTGCCAGCAGCGACCAAGGCACCGGGGAGCTGTTTTTT
CASSDQGTGELFF
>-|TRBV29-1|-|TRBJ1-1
TGCAGCGTTGGGACACAGGAGGGAACTGAAGCTTTCTTT
CSVGTQEGTEAFF
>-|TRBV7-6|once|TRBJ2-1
TGTGCCAGCAGCCAGGCCCGGGGGCCAGACAATGAGCAGTTCTTC
CASSQARGPDNEQFF
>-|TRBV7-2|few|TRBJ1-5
TGTGCCAGCAGCGAGGACAGAGCCCAGCCCCAGCATTTT
CASSEDRAQPQHF
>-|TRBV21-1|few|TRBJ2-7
TGTGCCAGCAGCAAAGGGACATACGAGCAGTACTTC
CASSKGTYEQYF
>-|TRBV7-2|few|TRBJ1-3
TGTGCCAGCAGCTTAGCGACACCATACTCCCCTGGAAACACCATATATTTT
CASSLATPYSPGNTIYF
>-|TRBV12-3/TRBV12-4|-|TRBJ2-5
TGTGCCAGCAGTTTACAGAGTTGGCAAGAGACCCAGTACTTC
CASSLQSWQETQYF
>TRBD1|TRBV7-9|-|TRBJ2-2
TGTGCCAGCAGTCCGACAGGGGAAGTGGGGGAGCTGTTTTTT
CASSPTGEVGELFF
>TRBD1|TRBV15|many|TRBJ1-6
TGTGCCACCAGCGGAGAAACAGGGGGCGCTTCACCCCTCCACTTT
CATSGETGGASPLHF
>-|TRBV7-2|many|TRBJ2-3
TGTGCCAGCAGCTTAGCGCCAGATACGCAGTATTTT
CASSLAPDTQYF
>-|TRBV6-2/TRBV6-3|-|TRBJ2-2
TGTGCCAGCACGCCGTTGAACGAGGGCACCGGGGAGCTGTTTTTT
CASTPLNEGTGELFF
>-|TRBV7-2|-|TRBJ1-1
TGTGCCAGCAGCTTAATAGGGCGTGGTGAAGCTTTCTTT
CASSLIGRGEAFF
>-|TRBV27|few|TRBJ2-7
TGTGCCAGCAGAGTAGCCGGGGGCAGGTACGAGCAGTACTTC
CASRVAGGRYEQYF
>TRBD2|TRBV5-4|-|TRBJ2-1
TGTGCCAGCAGCTTGGTGGGCGGGGAGGGTGAGCAGTTCTTC
CASSLVGGEGEQFF
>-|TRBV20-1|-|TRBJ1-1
TGCAGTGCTAGAATATTGGACACTGAAGCTTTCTTT
CSARILDTEAFF
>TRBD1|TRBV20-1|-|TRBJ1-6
TGCAGTGTCCGACAGGGGGCTTTAAATTCACCCCTCCACTTT
CSVRQGALNSPLHF
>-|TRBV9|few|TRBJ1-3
TGTGCCAGCAGCGTATTGGGACCGCAGACCTCTGGAAACACCATATATTTT
CASSVLGPQTSGNTIYF
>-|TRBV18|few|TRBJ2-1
TGTGCCAGCTCACCACAGACCGTTTCCTACAATGAGCAGTTCTTC
CASSPQTVSYNEQFF
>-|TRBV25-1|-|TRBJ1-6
TGTGCCAGCAGGTCGAGCTCCTATAATTCACCCCTCCACTTT
CASRSSSYNSPLHF
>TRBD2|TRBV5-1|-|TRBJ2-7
TGCGCCAGCAGCTTTACTAGCGGGGTCTACGAGCAGTACTTC
CASSFTSGVYEQYF
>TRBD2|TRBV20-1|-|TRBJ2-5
TGCAGTGCTAGTAATCCTAGCGGGGGGGCTAGAGAGACCCAGTACTTC
CSASNPSGGARETQYF
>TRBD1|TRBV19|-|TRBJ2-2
TGTGCCAGTAGTTACAGGGGACAGACCGGGGAGCTGTTTTTT
CASSYRGQTGELFF
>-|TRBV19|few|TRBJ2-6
TGTGCCAGTAGTAACTTTCAGGGTGAGCACTCTGGGGCCAACGTCCTGACTTTC
CASSNFQGEHSGANVLTF
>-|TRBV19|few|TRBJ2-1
TGTGCCAGTAGCCCACTGGTGGGGGGCTACAATGAGCAGTTCTTC
CASSPLVGGYNEQFF
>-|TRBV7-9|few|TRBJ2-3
TGTGCCACCTCGGGGGCAAGCACAGATACGCAGTATTTT
CATSGASTDTQYF
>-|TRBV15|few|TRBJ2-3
TGTGCCACCAGCAACCCCCTCGAGTGGGGAGATACGCAGTATTTT
CATSNPLEWGDTQYF
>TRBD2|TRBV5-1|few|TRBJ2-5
TGCGCCAGCAGCGTAGCCCGGACTAGCGTACAAGAGACCCAGTACTTC
CASSVARTSVQETQYF
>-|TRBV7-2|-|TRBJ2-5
TGTGCCAGCAGCTGGGACTACAGGGACAAAAAGACCCAGTACTTC
CASSWDYRDKKTQYF
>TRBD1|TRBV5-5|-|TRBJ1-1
TGTGCCAGCACGGACAGGGACCGACCTGGAGCTTTCTTT
CASTDRDRPGAFF
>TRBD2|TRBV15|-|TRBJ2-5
TGTGCCACCGGGGAAGTAGCGGGACAAGAGACCCAGTACTTC
CATGEVAGQETQYF
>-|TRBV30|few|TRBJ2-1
TGTGCCTGGAGTTTGACGGGTTCTGAGCAGTTCTTC
CAWSLTGSEQFF
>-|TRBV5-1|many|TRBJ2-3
TGCGCCAGCAGCTTGGTCCTACAGATAAGCACGGGAGATACGCAGTATTTT
CASSLVLQISTGDTQYF
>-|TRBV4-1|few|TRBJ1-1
TGCGCCAGCAGCCAAGGCAGGGGCATCGGTGAAGCTTTCTTT
CASSQGRGIGEAFF
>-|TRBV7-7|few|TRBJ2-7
TGTGCCAGCAGCTTCGACAACCTGGGCGAGCAGTACTTC
CASSFDNLGEQYF